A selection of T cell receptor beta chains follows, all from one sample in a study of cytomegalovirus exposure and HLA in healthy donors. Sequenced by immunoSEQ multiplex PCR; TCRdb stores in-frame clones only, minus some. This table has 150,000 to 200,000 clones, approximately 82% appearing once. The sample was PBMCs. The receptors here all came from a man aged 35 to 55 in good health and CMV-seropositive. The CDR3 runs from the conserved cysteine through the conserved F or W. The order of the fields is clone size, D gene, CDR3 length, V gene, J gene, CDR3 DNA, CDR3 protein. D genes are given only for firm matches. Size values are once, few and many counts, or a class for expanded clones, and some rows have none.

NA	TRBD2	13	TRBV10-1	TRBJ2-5	TGCGCCAGCAGTAGCGGGAGTGCAGAGACCCAGTACTTC	CASSSGSAETQYF
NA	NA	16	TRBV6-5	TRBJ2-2	TGTGCCAGCAGTTACGGACTGGGACAGAACACCGGGGAGCTGTTTTTT	CASSYGLGQNTGELFF
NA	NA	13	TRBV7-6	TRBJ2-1	TGTGCCAGCAGCTTAGCCCTAGTAAATGAGCAGTTCTTC	CASSLALVNEQFF
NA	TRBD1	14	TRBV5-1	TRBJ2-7	TGCGCCAGCAGCGGGACAGGGAATACCTACGAGCAGTACTTC	CASSGTGNTYEQYF
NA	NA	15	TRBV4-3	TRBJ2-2	TGCGCCAGCAGCCAAGGGGCCCTCCACACCGGGGAGCTGTTTTTT	CASSQGALHTGELFF
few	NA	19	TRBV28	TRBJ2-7	TGTGCCAGCTCGTTCCCCCTCAATCCAGGGGCTAGACGAGGCTACGAGCAGTACTTC	CASSFPLNPGARRGYEQYF
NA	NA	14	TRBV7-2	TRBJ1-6	TGTGCCAGCAGCTTAGGAGGGAATAATTCACCCCTCCACTTT	CASSLGGNNSPLHF
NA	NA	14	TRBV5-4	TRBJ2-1	TGTGCCAGCAGCTTGGAGGCTAGCGCCAATGAGCAGTTCTTC	CASSLEASANEQFF
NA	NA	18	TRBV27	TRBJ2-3	TGTGCCAGCAGTTTAAGGTGGGCCGCCCAAAGAATCACAGATACGCAGTATTTT	CASSLRWAAQRITDTQYF
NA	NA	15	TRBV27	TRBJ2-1	TGTGCCAGCAGTTTACTACCCACAGGGATAAATGAGCAGTTCTTC	CASSLLPTGINEQFF
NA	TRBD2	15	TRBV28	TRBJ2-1	TGTGCCAGCAGTTTAACTAGCGGGCCTTTTAATGAGCAGTTCTTC	CASSLTSGPFNEQFF
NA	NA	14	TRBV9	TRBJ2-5	TGTGCCAGCAGCGTAGACGGAGGGCACGCGACCCAGTACTTC	CASSVDGGHATQYF
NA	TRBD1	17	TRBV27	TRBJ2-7	TGTGCCAGCAGGGACTTTAAGGCCAGGGACAGCTCCTACGAGCAGTACTTC	CASRDFKARDSSYEQYF
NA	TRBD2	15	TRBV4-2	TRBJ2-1	TGTGCCAGCAGCCAAGATAGTAGCGGGAGGAATGAGCAGTTCTTC	CASSQDSSGRNEQFF
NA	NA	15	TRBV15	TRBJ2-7	TGTGCCACCAGCGGTCAGCCGGTTGACTTTCTAGGGCAGTACTTC	CATSGQPVDFLGQYF
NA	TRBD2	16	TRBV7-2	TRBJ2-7	TGTGCCAGCAGCCCCCTGACTAGCGGGTTCACCTACGAGCAGTACTTC	CASSPLTSGFTYEQYF
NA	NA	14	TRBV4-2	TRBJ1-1	TGTGCCAGCAGCCAAGTACCTATGAACACTGAAGCTTTCTTT	CASSQVPMNTEAFF
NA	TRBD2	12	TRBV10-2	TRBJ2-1	TGCGCTAGCGGGAGGGCCGACAATGAGCAGTTCTTC	CASGRADNEQFF
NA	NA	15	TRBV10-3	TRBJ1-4	TGTGCCATCAGTGACGGTGTAACCACCAATGAAAAACTGTTTTTT	CAISDGVTTNEKLFF
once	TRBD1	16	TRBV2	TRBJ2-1	TGTGCCAGCACCGAAGGACAGGGTGGTTCCCACAATGAGCAGTTCTTC	CASTEGQGGSHNEQFF
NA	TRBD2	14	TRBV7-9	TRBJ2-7	TGTGCCAGCAGTCCGGGAGGTTATAACTACGAGCAGTACTTC	CASSPGGYNYEQYF
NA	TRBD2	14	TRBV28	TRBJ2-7	TGTGCCAGCATAGATAGCGGGAGCTCCTACGAGCAGTACTTC	CASIDSGSSYEQYF
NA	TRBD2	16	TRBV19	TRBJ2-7	TGTGCCAGTAGTATACTAGCGGGAGTCAGTCGCTACGAGCAGTACTTC	CASSILAGVSRYEQYF
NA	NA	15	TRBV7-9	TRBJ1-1	TGTGCCAGCAGCGCACGGGACACCGGAGTGACTGAAGCTTTCTTT	CASSARDTGVTEAFF
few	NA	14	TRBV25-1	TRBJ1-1	TGTGCCAGCAGTGGAGACAGGTTTCCCCGTGAAGCTTTCTTT	CASSGDRFPREAFF
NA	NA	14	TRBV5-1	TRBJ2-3	TGCGCCAGCAGCTTGGTGAGCCTCACAGATACGCAGTATTTT	CASSLVSLTDTQYF
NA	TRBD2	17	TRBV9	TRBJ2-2	TGTGCCAGCAGCGTATTCCCTACTAGCGAGAACACCGGGGAGCTGTTTTTT	CASSVFPTSENTGELFF
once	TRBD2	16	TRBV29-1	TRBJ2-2	TGCAGCGCCTCCGGACTAGCGGGAGTTTTCTCCGGGGAGCTGTTTTTT	CSASGLAGVFSGELFF
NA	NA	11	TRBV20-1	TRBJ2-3	TGCAGTGCTCCAGACTCAGATACGCAGTATTTT	CSAPDSDTQYF
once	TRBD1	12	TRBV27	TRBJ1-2	TGTGCCAGCAGGACAGGGTCTCATGGCTACACCTTC	CASRTGSHGYTF
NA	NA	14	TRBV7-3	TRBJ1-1	TGTGCCAGCAGCAGCGACAGCATGAACACTGAAGCTTTCTTT	CASSSDSMNTEAFF
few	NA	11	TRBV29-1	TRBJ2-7	TGCAGCGCCGTAGGGGTATACGAGCAGTACTTC	CSAVGVYEQYF
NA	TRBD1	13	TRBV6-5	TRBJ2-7	TGTGCCAGCAGTTACGGGACAGGGCGCGAGCAGTACTTC	CASSYGTGREQYF
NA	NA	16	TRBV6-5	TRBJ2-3	TGTGCCAGCAGTTACTCGGGGGGTCGGAACACAGATACGCAGTATTTT	CASSYSGGRNTDTQYF
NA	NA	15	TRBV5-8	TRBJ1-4	TGTGCCAGCCCCTCGCAAAGGGTGGCGACTAGAAAACTGTTTTTT	CASPSQRVATRKLFF
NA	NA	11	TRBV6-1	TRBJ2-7	TGTGCCAGCATGGTAGTCTACGAGCAGTACTTC	CASMVVYEQYF
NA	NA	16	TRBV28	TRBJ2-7	TGTGCCAGCAAATCTTCACCTGGCAGGGCGGTCAACGAGCAGTACTTC	CASKSSPGRAVNEQYF
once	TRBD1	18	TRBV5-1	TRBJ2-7	TGCGCCAGCAGGCTCCGGATGACAGGACAGGGGTTCTCCTACGAGCAGTACTTC	CASRLRMTGQGFSYEQYF
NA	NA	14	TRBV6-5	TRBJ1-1	TGTGCCAGCAGTTACGGGGGAGGGGACACTGAAGCTTTCTTT	CASSYGGGDTEAFF
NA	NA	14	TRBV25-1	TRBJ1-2	TGTGCCAGCAGTGAATCGGAGGGTTGGAATGGCTACACCTTC	CASSESEGWNGYTF
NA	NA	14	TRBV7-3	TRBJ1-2	TGTGCCAGCAGCGACCGCGGGCCGAGCTATGGCTACACCTTC	CASSDRGPSYGYTF
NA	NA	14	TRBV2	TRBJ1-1	TGTGCCAGCAGGGCGGGACTCTTGGGGACTGAAGCTTTCTTT	CASRAGLLGTEAFF
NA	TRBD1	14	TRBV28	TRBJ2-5	TGTGCCAGCAGGTCCCCGGGACAGGGAGTGACCCAGTACTTC	CASRSPGQGVTQYF
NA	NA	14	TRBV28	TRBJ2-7	TGTGCCAGCAGTTTACCCGGACAAAATTACGAGCAGTACTTC	CASSLPGQNYEQYF
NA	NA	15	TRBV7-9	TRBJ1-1	TGTGCCAGCAGCCTACGTCCAGAGGGGAGGACTGAAGCTTTCTTT	CASSLRPEGRTEAFF
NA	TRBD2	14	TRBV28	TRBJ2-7	TGTGCCAGCAGCCGGACTAGCGGAGGCTACGAGCAGTACTTC	CASSRTSGGYEQYF
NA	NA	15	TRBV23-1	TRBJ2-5	TGCGCCAGCAGTCACCGTCGGACAGCGCTAGAGACCCAGTACTTC	CASSHRRTALETQYF
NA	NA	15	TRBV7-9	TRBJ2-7	TGTGCCAGCAGCTTATCGGGGGTTGGGGCCTACGAGCAGTACTTC	CASSLSGVGAYEQYF
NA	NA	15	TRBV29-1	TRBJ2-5	TGCAGCGTTGAAGAGGGCGCGGGGAGAGCAGAGACCCAGTACTTC	CSVEEGAGRAETQYF
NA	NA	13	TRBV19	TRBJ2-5	TGTGCCAGTAGTCAGTCCCCCCGCGAGACCCAGTACTTC	CASSQSPRETQYF
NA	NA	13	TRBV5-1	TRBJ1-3	TGCGCCAGCAGCTTGGGACACGGAAACACCATATATTTT	CASSLGHGNTIYF
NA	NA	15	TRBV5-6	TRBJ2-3	TGTGCCAGCAGCTTGGTACGTCAGGGGAGAGATACGCAGTATTTT	CASSLVRQGRDTQYF
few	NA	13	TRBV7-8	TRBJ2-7	TGTGCCAGCAGCTTAGTCGTATCCTACGAGCAGTACTTC	CASSLVVSYEQYF
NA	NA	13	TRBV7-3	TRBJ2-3	TGTGCCAGCAGCTTTCAATCGCGGGATACGCAGTATTTT	CASSFQSRDTQYF
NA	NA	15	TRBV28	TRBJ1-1	TGTGCCAGCAGCATCGCTTCGCGGTTGAACACTGAAGCTTTCTTT	CASSIASRLNTEAFF
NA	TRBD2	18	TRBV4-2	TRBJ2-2	TGTGCCAGCAGCCAAGTGAGTCAAGCGGGAGGGGCCACCGGGGAGCTGTTTTTT	CASSQVSQAGGATGELFF
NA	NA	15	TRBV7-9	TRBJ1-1	TGTGCCAGCAGCTTAGAAAGGGGGAGAAACACTGAAGCTTTCTTT	CASSLERGRNTEAFF
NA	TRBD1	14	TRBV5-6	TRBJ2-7	TGTGCCAGCAGCTCCGGGACAGGACCCTACGAGCAGTACTTC	CASSSGTGPYEQYF
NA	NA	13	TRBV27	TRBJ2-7	TGTGCCAGCAGTTTATCGCAGGCCTACGAGCAGTACTTC	CASSLSQAYEQYF
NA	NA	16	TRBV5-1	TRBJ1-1	TGCGCCAGCAGCTTGGGGTCGTCAGGGCTTAACACTGAAGCTTTCTTT	CASSLGSSGLNTEAFF